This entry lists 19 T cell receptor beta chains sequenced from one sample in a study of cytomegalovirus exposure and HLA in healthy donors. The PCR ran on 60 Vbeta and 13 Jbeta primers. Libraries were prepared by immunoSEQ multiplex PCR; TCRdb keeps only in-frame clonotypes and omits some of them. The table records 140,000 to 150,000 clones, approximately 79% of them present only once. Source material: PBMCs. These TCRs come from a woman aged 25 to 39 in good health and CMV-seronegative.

The CDR3 is CATSRDRGRGVSPLHF. CDR3 DNA sequence: TGTGCCACCAGCAGAGATAGGGGCAGGGGGGTTTCACCCCTCCACTTT. The chain is built from TRBV15 and TRBJ1-6; 7 bases align to TRBD1. Germline CDR1 reads LNHNV; CDR2 reads YYDKDF (reference sequence). The CDR3 is 16 amino acids. V lost 0 bases to trimming and J lost 9 bases; unmatched junction nucleotides: 8.

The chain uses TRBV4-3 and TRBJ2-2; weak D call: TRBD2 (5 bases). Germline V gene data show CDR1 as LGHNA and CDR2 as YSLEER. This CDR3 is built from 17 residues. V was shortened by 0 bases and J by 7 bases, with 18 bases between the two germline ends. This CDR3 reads CASSQDHPSGYGGELFF. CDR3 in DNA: TGCGCCAGCAGCCAAGATCACCCCTCGGGGTACGGCGGGGAGCTGTTTTTT.

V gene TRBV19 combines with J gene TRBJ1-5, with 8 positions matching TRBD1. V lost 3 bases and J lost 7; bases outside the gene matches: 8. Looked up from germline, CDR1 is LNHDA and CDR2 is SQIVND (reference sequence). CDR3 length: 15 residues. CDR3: CASSITPGQAQPQHF. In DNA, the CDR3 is TGTGCCAGTAGTATCACCCCGGGACAGGCACAGCCCCAGCATTTT.

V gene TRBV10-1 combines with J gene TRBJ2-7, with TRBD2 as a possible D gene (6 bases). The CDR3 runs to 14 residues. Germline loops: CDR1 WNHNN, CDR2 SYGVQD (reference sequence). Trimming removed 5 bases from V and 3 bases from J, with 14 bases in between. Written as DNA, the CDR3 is TGCGCCAGCAGTCCCTCTGTGGGGGGCTACGAGCAGTACTTC. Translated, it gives CASSPSVGGYEQYF.

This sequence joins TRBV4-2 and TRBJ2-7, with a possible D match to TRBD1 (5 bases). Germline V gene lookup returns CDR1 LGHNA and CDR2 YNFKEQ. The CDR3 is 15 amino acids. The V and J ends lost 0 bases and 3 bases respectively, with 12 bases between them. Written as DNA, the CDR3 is TGTGCCAGCAGCCAAGATCAGGCAGGGATCTACGAGCAGTACTTC. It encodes CASSQDQAGIYEQYF.

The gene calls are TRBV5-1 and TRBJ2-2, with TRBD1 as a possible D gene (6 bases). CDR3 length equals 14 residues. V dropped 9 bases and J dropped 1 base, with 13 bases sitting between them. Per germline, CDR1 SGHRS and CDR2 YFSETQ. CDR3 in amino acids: CATSTGMNTGELFF. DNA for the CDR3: TGCGCCACCTCGACAGGAATGAACACCGGGGAGCTGTTTTTT.

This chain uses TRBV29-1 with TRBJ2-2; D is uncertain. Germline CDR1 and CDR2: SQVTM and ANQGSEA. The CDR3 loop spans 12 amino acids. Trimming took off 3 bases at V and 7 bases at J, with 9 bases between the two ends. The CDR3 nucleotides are TGCAGCGTTGAGAGGAAAGGCGGGGAGCTGTTTTTT. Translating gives CSVERKGGELFF.

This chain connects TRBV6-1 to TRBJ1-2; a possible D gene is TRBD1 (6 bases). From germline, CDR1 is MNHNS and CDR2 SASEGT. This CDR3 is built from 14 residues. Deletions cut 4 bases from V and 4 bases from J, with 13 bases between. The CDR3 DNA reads TGTGCCAGCAGTGCTCCGGACAGAATCTATGGCTACACCTTC. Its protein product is CASSAPDRIYGYTF.

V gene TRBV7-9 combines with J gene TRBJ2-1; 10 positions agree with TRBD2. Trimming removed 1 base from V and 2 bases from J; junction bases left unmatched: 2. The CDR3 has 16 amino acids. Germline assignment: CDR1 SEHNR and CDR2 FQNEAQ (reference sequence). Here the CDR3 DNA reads TGTGCCAGCAGCTTAGTCCTAGCGGGGGCCTACAATGAGCAGTTCTTC. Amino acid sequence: CASSLVLAGAYNEQFF.

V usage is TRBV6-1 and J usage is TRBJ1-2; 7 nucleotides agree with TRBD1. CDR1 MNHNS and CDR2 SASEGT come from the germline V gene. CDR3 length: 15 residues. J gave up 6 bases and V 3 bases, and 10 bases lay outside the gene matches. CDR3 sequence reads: CASSEREGASDGYTF. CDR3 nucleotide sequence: TGTGCCAGCAGTGAGAGAGAGGGGGCATCTGATGGCTACACCTTC.

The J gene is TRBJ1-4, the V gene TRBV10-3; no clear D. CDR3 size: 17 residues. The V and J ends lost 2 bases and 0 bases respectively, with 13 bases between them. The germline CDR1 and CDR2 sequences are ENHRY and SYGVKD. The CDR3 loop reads CAISEVKGDTTNEKLFF. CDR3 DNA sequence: TGTGCCATCAGTGAGGTCAAGGGAGACACAACTAATGAAAAACTGTTTTTT.

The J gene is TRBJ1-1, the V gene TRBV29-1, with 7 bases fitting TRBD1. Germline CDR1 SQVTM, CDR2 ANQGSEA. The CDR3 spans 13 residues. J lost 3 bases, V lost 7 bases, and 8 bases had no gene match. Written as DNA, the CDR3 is TGCAGCGGACAGGGAGGCGGGGACACTGAAGCTTTCTTT. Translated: CSGQGGGDTEAFF.

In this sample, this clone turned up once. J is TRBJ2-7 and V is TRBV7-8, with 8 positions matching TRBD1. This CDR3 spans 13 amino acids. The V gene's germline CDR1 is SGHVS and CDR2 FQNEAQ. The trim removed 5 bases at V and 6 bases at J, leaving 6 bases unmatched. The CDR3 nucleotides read TGTGCCAGCAGCCCCGGACAGGGTCGCGAGCAGTACTTC. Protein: CASSPGQGREQYF. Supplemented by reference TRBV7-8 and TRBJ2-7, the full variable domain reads GAGVSQSPRYKVAKRGQDVALRCDPISGHVSLFWYQQALGQGPEFLTYFQNEAQLDKSGLPSDRFFAERPEGSVSTLKIQRTQQEDSAVYLCASSPGQGREQYFGPGTRLTVT.

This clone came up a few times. The CDR3 loop is CASSQLVLAGLNYGYTF. CDR3 bases: TGCGCCAGCAGTCAATTAGTCCTGGCAGGGCTCAACTATGGCTACACCTTC. The V call is TRBV10-2, the J call TRBJ1-2; D perhaps matches TRBD1 (5 bases). Germline assignment: CDR1 WSHSY and CDR2 SAAADI. Trimming shortened V by 5 bases and J by 2 bases, and 21 bases separated the two germline ends. There are 17 residues in the CDR3.

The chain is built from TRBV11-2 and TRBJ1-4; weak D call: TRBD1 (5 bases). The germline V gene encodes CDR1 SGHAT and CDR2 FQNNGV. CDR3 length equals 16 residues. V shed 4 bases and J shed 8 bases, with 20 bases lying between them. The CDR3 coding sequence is TGTGCCAGCAGCTCCTACCCCCAGGGCGGCCGAGAAAAACTGTTTTTT. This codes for CASSSYPQGGREKLFF.

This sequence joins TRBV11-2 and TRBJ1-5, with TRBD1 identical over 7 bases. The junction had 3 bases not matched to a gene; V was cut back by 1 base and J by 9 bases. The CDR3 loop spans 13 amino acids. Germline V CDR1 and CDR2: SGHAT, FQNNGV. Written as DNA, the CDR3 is TGTGCCAGCAGCTTAGGACAGGGCCGGCCCCAGCATTTT. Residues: CASSLGQGRPQHF.

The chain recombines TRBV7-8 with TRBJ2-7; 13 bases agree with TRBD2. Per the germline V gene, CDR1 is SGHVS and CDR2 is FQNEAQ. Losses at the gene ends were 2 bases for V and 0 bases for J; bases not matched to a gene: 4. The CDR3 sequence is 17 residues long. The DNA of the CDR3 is TGTGCCAGCAGCTTAACTAGCGGGGGGGATAGCTCCTACGAGCAGTACTTC. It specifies CASSLTSGGDSSYEQYF.

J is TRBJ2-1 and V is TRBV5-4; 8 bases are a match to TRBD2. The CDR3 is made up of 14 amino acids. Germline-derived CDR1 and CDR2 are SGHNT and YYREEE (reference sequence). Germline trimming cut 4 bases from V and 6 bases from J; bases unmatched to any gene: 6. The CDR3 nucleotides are TGTGCCAGCAGCCCCGGGGGGGGTATCAATGAGCAGTTCTTC. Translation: CASSPGGGINEQFF.

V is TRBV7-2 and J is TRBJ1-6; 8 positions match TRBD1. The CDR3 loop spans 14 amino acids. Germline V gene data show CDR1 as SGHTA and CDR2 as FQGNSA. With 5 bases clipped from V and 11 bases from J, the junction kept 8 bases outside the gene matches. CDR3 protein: CASSNSPGGTPLHF. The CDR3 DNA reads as TGTGCCAGCAGCAACAGCCCAGGGGGCACACCCCTCCACTTT.